The source of this T cell receptor beta chain is a study of regulatory T cells in long-lasting Graves disease (dated by TCRdb to the early 2020s). About the investigation overall: Antithyroid drugs had been taken for less than 3 months by newly diagnosed Graves' disease patients. A total of about 35 samples underwent TCR sequencing, from roughly 13 patients with persistent Graves' disease and some 20 patients with newly diagnosed Graves' disease. This study used TCR sequencing and RNA sequencing of peripheral blood to compare persistent Graves' disease patients against newly diagnosed Graves' disease patients. The study was conducted in China and was registered as a clinical trial.

This clonotype was seen many times. It lacks a known antigen. Per-base quality was not reported, and no clone a single base away is much larger than it. Study-wide findings and limitations: The study examined only peripheral blood because the primary lesion, thyroid tissue, could not be accessed. Compared with newly diagnosed patients, persistent Graves' disease patients had lower TCR Shannon entropy and fewer highly expanded clones, which suggests clonal expansion. The small sample size was acknowledged by the authors as a limitation that may reduce accuracy. Persistent disease showed preferential use of TRBV28, TRBJ1-2 and TRBJ2-5, whereas newly diagnosed disease favored TRBV20-1 and TRBJ2-1. Sequencing and analysis were restricted to the TCR beta chain. More public clonotypes were shared among persistent patients (more than 2,500) than among newly diagnosed patients (966).

Library preparation used multiplex PCR. The sample was run on an Illumina HiSeq 4000. TCR beta libraries were built with iRepertoire HTBI primers and Arm-PCR amplification of CDR3 regions. Before sequencing, the PCR products underwent gel purification. In the authors' own workflow: Gene usage analysis of CDR3 amino acid clonotypes relied on the approximately 68 TRBV and 14 TRBJ segments identified across samples. COPE and FqMerger were used to merge the filtered high-quality paired reads into contigs. BLAST was used to align contigs to IMGT TRBV, TRBD and TRBJ reference genes, and CDR3 was defined according to IMGT. Any clonotype with a frequency above 0.1% was classified as a highly expanded clone. Repertoire diversity was measured by Shannon entropy, and V-J evenness by the Gini coefficient. Clonotypes shared by more than one individual were considered public. The public reads were quality trimmed at Q25 with fastp and then assembled into clones with MiXCR by TCRdb, keeping productive beta chains. Rows matching on CDR3 protein sequence are summarized as one entry with the most common DNA and genes. TCRdb, rather than the study authors, made the V and J calls. The sample table holds about 380,000 distinct CDR3 sequences, of which 15% to 17% were seen once. The ten top clones hold about 20% of the sample.

The CDR3, cysteine through phenylalanine, is 14 amino acids long. Only the CDR3 DNA is retained, 42 bases long and in frame from the first base. V is reduced by 6 bases and J by 1 base, leaving a spacing of 13 bases between them. The germline V gene (reference sequence) yields LGHDT for CDR1 and YNNKEL for CDR2. According to the study, the label for this sample's time point signals: newly diagnosed GD, antithyroid drugs for less than 3 months. For both TCR sequencing and RNA sequencing, RNA was extracted from PBMCs using TRIzol. Graves' disease was diagnosed according to American Thyroid Association guidelines. The patients came from an endocrinology department in Xi'an, China. From each patient, 8 to 10 milliliters of peripheral blood was collected into an EDTA anticoagulant tube. Ficoll Paque Plus density gradient separation was used to isolate PBMCs, and no further T cell sorting was done. An Agilent 2100 Bioanalyzer and agarose gel were used to check RNA quality, and a NanoDrop 2000 was used to measure RNA concentration.

The receptor chain draws on TRBV3-1 and TRBJ2-7; TRBD2 might be the D gene, on 6 matching bases. The material sequenced was peripheral blood mononuclear cells (PBMCs), taken at new diagnosis, from a patient treated with antithyroid drugs. The sequence was collected from a female donor with Graves disease. The nucleotide sequence reads TGTGCCAGCAGACCCAATGGACTATCCTACGAGCAGTACTTC. Translated, this is CASRPNGLSYEQYF.